This T cell receptor (beta chain) was sequenced during a study of blood T cell repertoires in COVID-19. Profiled with immunoSEQ multiplex PCR; TCRdb holds only in-frame clones, not every one. The sample lists 150,000 to 200,000 clones; roughly four fifths were seen once. Trimming shortened V by 0 bases and J by 7 bases, and 21 bases separated the two germline ends. Germline V gene lookup returns CDR1 GTSNPN and CDR2 SVGIG (reference sequence). The CDR3 consists of 16 residues. This chain joins TRBV30 and TRBJ1-2, with D tentatively TRBD1 (5 bases). What was sequenced was peripheral blood. The clonotype comes from a man aged 50 to 60 who had recovered from COVID-19. This CDR3 reads CAWSVRGSGASAGYTF. The DNA of the CDR3 is TGTGCCTGGAGTGTACGAGGGAGCGGGGCGAGTGCTGGCTACACCTTC.